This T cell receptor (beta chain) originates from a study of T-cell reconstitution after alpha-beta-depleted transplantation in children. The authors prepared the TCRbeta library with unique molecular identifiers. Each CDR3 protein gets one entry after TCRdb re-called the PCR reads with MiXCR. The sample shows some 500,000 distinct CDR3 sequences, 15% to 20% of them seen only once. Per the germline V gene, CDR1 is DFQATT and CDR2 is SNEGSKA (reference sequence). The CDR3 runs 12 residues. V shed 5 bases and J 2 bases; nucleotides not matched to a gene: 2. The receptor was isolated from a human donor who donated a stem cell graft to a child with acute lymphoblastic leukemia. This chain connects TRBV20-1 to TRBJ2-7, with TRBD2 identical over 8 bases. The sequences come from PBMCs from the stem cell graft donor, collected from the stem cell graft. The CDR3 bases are TGCAGTGCTCGGACTAGCCCCTACGAGCAGTACTTC. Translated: CSARTSPYEQYF.